Listed here are 27 T cell receptor beta chains from one sample, sequenced in a study of CD8 T cells in ankylosing spondylitis. TCRdb re-called the 5' RACE reads with MiXCR, one entry per CDR3 protein. The sample holds about 160,000 distinct CDR3 sequences, about a sixth seen once. Material for sequencing was blood, either unsorted or a sorted T cell fraction (not recorded which). The origin of the receptors is a male donor with ankylosing spondylitis or in good health (not recorded which).

This clonotype was seen more than once but under ten times. This CDR3 is CASSDQDTQYF. The CDR3 DNA is TGTGCCAGCAGCGACCAGGATACGCAGTATTTT. V gene TRBV7-3 combines with J gene TRBJ2-3; D unresolved. Deletions cut 5 bases from V and 6 bases from J, with 6 bases between. The CDR3 is 11 amino acids. In germline, CDR1 is SGHTA, CDR2 FQGTGA.

This clonotype was counted a few times. The chain carries TRBV29-1 and TRBJ2-3; D could derive from TRBD1 or TRBD2 (5 bases each). The CDR3 extends over 12 amino acids. Germline CDR1 SQVTM, CDR2 ANQGSEA. Trimming cost V 2 bases and J 4 bases, with 7 bases left between them. The CDR3, as DNA: TGCAGCGTTGAATCGGGGCCAGATACGCAGTATTTT. This sequence encodes CSVESGPDTQYF.

J is TRBJ1-1 and V is TRBV7-9; tentatively, D is TRBD1 (5 bases). The CDR3 spans 15 residues. Trimming pared 1 base from V and 0 bases from J, leaving 9 bases between. Germline CDR1 SEHNR, CDR2 FQNEAQ (reference sequence). Written as DNA, the CDR3 is TGTGCCAGCAGCTTAGGGGGGATCATGAACACTGAAGCTTTCTTT. It is translated as CASSLGGIMNTEAFF.

This clonotype was seen only a few times. The CDR3 loop is CASSLKFGATYEQYF. CDR3 sequence (DNA): TGTGCCAGCAGTTTAAAGTTCGGGGCCACCTACGAGCAGTACTTC. The J gene is TRBJ2-7, the V gene TRBV28; tentatively, D is TRBD1 or TRBD2 (5 bases each). There are 15 residues in the CDR3. Trimming took off 2 bases at V and 2 bases at J, with 13 bases between the two ends. Per germline, CDR1 MDHEN and CDR2 SYDVKM.

V and J are TRBV7-2 and TRBJ1-4, with D possibly matching TRBD1 (5 bases). From germline, CDR1 is SGHTA and CDR2 FQGNSA. Between the trimmed V and J ends, which lost 2 bases and 8 bases, there was a span of 12 bases. The length of the CDR3 is 14 residues. The CDR3 DNA follows: TGTGCCAGCAGCTTATCACGGGGGGGAGAAAAACTGTTTTTT. It encodes CASSLSRGGEKLFF.

This clonotype was counted at least ten times. J is TRBJ1-1 and V is TRBV29-1; TRBD1 agrees at 9 bases. CDR3 size: 13 residues. With V trimmed by 7 bases and J by 2 bases, 5 bases remained unmatched. CDR1 and CDR2 from the germline V gene are SQVTM and ANQGSEA. In DNA, the CDR3 is TGCAGCGGTGGGGACAGGGTAAACACTGAAGCTTTCTTT. Translating it yields CSGGDRVNTEAFF.

This clonotype was seen ten or more times. J is TRBJ2-5 and V is TRBV6-1, with TRBD1 matching over 8 bases. This CDR3 has 14 residues. The germline V gene has CDR1 MNHNS and CDR2 SASEGT. Germline trimming cut 4 bases from V and 5 bases from J; bases unmatched to any gene: 6. Here the CDR3 reads CASSALRGRETQYF. The CDR3 nucleotides are TGTGCCAGCAGTGCACTCAGGGGGCGTGAGACCCAGTACTTC.

This clonotype was counted only a few times. The genes are TRBV30 and TRBJ1-5, with D hard to call. The CDR3 sequence is 17 residues long. Trimming removed 1 base from V and 1 base from J, with 17 bases in between. CDR1 is GTSNPN, CDR2 SVGIG, per germline (reference sequence). The CDR3 nucleotides are TGTGCCTGGAGTGGAGGACCCGGAGGGTCGAGCAATCAGCCCCAGCATTTT. Encoded protein: CAWSGGPGGSSNQPQHF. The variable domain in full, completed from reference TRBV30 and TRBJ1-5, reads SQTIHQWPATLVQPVGSPLSLECTVEGTSNPNLYWYRQAAGRGLQLLFYSVGIGQISSEVPQNLSASRPQDRQFILSSKKLLLSDSGFYLCAWSGGPGGSSNQPQHFGDGTRLSIL.

Only a few counts were recorded for this clonotype. J is TRBJ2-1 and V is TRBV7-9; the D is unclear. The ends were cut back, 4 bases at V and 5 bases at J, with 18 bases in the middle. Germline-derived CDR1 and CDR2 are SEHNR and FQNEAQ (reference sequence). The CDR3 has 16 amino acids. The CDR3 spells CASSSYRATFDNEQFF. The CDR3, as DNA: TGTGCCAGCAGCTCTTACCGGGCCACTTTTGACAATGAGCAGTTCTTC.

This sequence joins TRBV18 and TRBJ1-1, with D unclear. CDR1 is KGHSH and CDR2 is LQKENI in the germline V gene. The CDR3 runs to 16 residues. V was trimmed by 2 bases and J by 1 base, leaving 14 bases between them. DNA of the CDR3: TGTGCCAGCTCACCAAGTTCAGGTCGCGGGAACACTGAAGCTTTCTTT. It codes for CASSPSSGRGNTEAFF. The variable domain in full, completed from reference TRBV18 and TRBJ1-1, reads NAGVMQNPRHLVRRRGQEARLRCSPMKGHSHVYWYRQLPEEGLKFMVYLQKENIIDESGMPKERFSAEFPKEGPSILRIQQVVRGDSAAYFCASSPSSGRGNTEAFFGQGTRLTVV.

The chain links TRBV3-1 to TRBJ2-3; TRBD2 is a possible D gene (5 bases). Trimming pared 0 bases from V and 4 bases from J, leaving 5 bases between. The germline V gene encodes CDR1 LGHDT and CDR2 YNNKEL (reference sequence). CDR3 length: 13 amino acids. CDR3 residues: CASSQERADTQYF. CDR3 coding DNA: TGTGCCAGCAGCCAAGAGCGGGCAGATACGCAGTATTTT.

This clonotype appeared many times. This chain links TRBV6-5 with TRBJ1-2; 7 nucleotides agree with TRBD1. The CDR3 runs 17 residues. V gave up 2 bases and J gave up 0 bases; unmatched junction bases: 9. Germline V gives CDR1 MNHEY, CDR2 SVGAGI. In DNA form, the CDR3 reads TGTGCCAGCAGTTACGGCCCCGCGGGACAGACTAACTATGGCTACACCTTC. Its translation: CASSYGPAGQTNYGYTF.

This sequence joins TRBV12-3 or TRBV12-4 and TRBJ2-5, with D uncertain. This CDR3 has 14 amino acids. The V and J ends lost 5 bases and 4 bases respectively, with 14 bases between them. CDR3 coding DNA: TGTGCCAGCAGTCCAACAGATCGCGCAGAGACCCAGTACTTC. Protein sequence: CASSPTDRAETQYF.

The chain has TRBV11-2 and TRBJ2-4; 9 bases match TRBD1. Germline loops: CDR1 SGHAT, CDR2 FQNNGV. Unmatched junction bases numbered 9, after V lost 7 bases and J lost 5 bases. This CDR3 is 15 amino acids long. CDR3 DNA: TGTGCCAGCAACCGCGGGACAGGGTGGGAAAACATTCAGTACTTC. Translated: CASNRGTGWENIQYF.

The V and J genes are TRBV2 and TRBJ2-7, with 9 bases matching TRBD1. This CDR3 is built from 15 residues. The V gene's germline CDR1 is SNHLY and CDR2 FYNNEI. After removal of 6 bases from V and 7 bases from J, the junction contained 13 bases not matched to a gene. CDR3 nucleotides: TGTGCCAGCAGCGCCATGGGACAGGGTAAAAGGGAGCAGTACTTC. Translation gives CASSAMGQGKREQYF.

The chain links TRBV5-1 to TRBJ2-3; 10 positions agree with TRBD2. This CDR3 region has 17 residues. Trimming at V came to 1 base and at J to 2 bases, leaving 7 bases not matched to a gene. Germline CDR1 SGHRS, CDR2 YFSETQ. The CDR3 loop is CASSLRPSGSPTDTQYF. For the CDR3, the DNA is TGCGCCAGCAGCTTGAGGCCTAGCGGGAGCCCCACAGATACGCAGTATTTT.

This clonotype was seen repeatedly, ten times or more. The chain carries TRBV5-1 and TRBJ1-2; 8 bases are shared with TRBD1. Trimming took 4 bases from V and 5 from J; bases not matched to a gene: 7. The CDR3 consists of 14 residues. Germline V gene data show CDR1 as SGHRS and CDR2 as YFSETQ. In nucleotides, the CDR3 is TGCGCCAGCAGCCGTGACAGGGGAGAGTATGGCTACACCTTC. Its translation: CASSRDRGEYGYTF. Variable domain in full (rest from reference TRBV5-1 and TRBJ1-2): KAGVTQTPRYLIKTRGQQVTLSCSPISGHRSVSWYQQTPGQGLQFLFEYFSETQRNKGNFPGRFSGRQFSNSRSEMNVSTLELGDSALYLCASSRDRGEYGYTFGSGTRLTVV.

In its sample, this clonotype was seen a few times. The rearrangement uses TRBV29-1 and TRBJ2-5; 8 bases are a match to TRBD2. After removal of 4 bases from V and 4 bases from J, the junction contained 2 bases not matched to a gene. The CDR3 has 12 amino acids. Germline CDR1 SQVTM, CDR2 ANQGSEA. CDR3 region: CSVGLAGETQYF. CDR3 sequence (DNA): TGCAGCGTTGGGCTAGCGGGAGAGACCCAGTACTTC.

This chain connects TRBV24-1 to TRBJ2-1; the D gene could be TRBD1 or TRBD2 (5 bases each). Trimming took off 5 bases at V and 3 bases at J, with 16 bases between the two ends. The CDR3 sequence is 16 residues long. From germline, CDR1 is KGHDR and CDR2 SFDVKD. The CDR3 spells CATSALGVGHYNEQFF. CDR3 DNA: TGTGCCACCAGTGCCTTGGGGGTGGGGCACTACAATGAGCAGTTCTTC.

This clonotype was found many times. The junction shows a germline mismatch at one end, possibly a read error. This chain uses TRBV5-6 with TRBJ2-3, with TRBD2 identical over 8 bases. The CDR3 is 15 amino acids. Germline CDR1 and CDR2: SGHDT and YYEEEE. This CDR3 reads CASSLVGGRTDTQYF. The CDR3 DNA follows: TGCGCCAGCAGCTTGGTAGGCGGGAGGACAGATACGCAGTATTTT.

This clonotype was seen a handful of times. The V call is TRBV5-1, the J call TRBJ2-7, with 7 bases lining up with TRBD1. The CDR3 loop spans 14 amino acids. V gave up 2 bases and J gave up 2 bases; unmatched junction bases: 4. The germline V gene encodes CDR1 SGHRS and CDR2 YFSETQ. CDR3 loop: CASSFNRGPYEQYF. The DNA of the CDR3 is TGCGCCAGCAGCTTCAACAGGGGTCCCTACGAGCAGTACTTC.

There are many counts of this clonotype. The genes are TRBV4-1 and TRBJ2-7; tentatively, D is TRBD1 (6 bases). V gave up 3 bases and J gave up 5 bases, with 14 bases separating them. Germline lookup yields CDR1 MGHRA and CDR2 YSYEKL. CDR3 length equals 14 residues. The CDR3 loop is CASSQDSLRDEQYF. For the CDR3, the DNA is TGCGCCAGCAGCCAGGACAGTTTGAGAGACGAGCAGTACTTC.

This clonotype was found many times. The chain has TRBV5-1 and TRBJ2-5; D possibly corresponds to TRBD1 (7 bases). The germline V and J ends were trimmed by 4 bases and 2 bases, with 21 bases remaining between them. CDR1 is SGHRS and CDR2 is YFSETQ in the germline V gene. This CDR3 comprises 17 residues. CDR3 region: CASSLGGQLLVQETQYF. DNA of the CDR3: TGCGCCAGCAGCCTGGGGGGACAGCTTTTGGTTCAAGAGACCCAGTACTTC.

This clonotype was recorded a few times. This chain connects TRBV20-1 to TRBJ2-1; TRBD2 matches 10 bases. Trimming took 5 bases from V and 0 from J; bases not matched to a gene: 16. The germline CDR1 and CDR2 sequences are DFQATT and SNEGSKA (reference sequence). CDR3 length: 19 residues. CDR3 in DNA: TGCAGTGCTCACCCAGGACTAGCGGCAAAAGGCAGCTCCTACAATGAGCAGTTCTTC. Translating gives CSAHPGLAAKGSSYNEQFF.

On this clonotype: Given a much more abundant clone one base away, this may be a read error. This chain links TRBV5-1 with TRBJ2-1; TRBD2 is a possible D gene (5 bases). CDR3 size: 14 residues. Germline V gives CDR1 SGHRS, CDR2 YFSETQ. The CDR3 sequence is CASSLVWEYNKQFF. In DNA, the CDR3 is TGCGCCAGCAGCTTGGTTTGGGAGTACAATAAGCAGTTCTTC.

This clonotype occurred many times. The V and J genes are TRBV2 and TRBJ1-5, with D possibly being TRBD1 (5 bases). CDR1 SNHLY and CDR2 FYNNEI come from the germline V gene. This CDR3 contains 15 residues. V was trimmed by 6 bases and J by 1 base, leaving 13 bases between them. The CDR3 bases are TGTGCCAGCAGCCGATTAGGACAAAGCAATCAGCCCCAGCATTTT. It specifies CASSRLGQSNQPQHF.

This clonotype was observed at least ten times. The rearrangement links TRBV20-1 to TRBJ2-1, with 12 bases that match TRBD2. J gave up 8 bases and V 0 bases, and 8 bases lay outside the gene matches. Germline CDR1 DFQATT, CDR2 SNEGSKA (reference sequence). This CDR3 is built from 16 residues. The CDR3 sequence is CSARDPRTSGNDEQFF. The CDR3 bases are TGCAGTGCTAGAGATCCAAGGACTAGCGGGAACGATGAGCAGTTCTTC.